This T cell receptor (beta chain) came from a study of cytomegalovirus exposure and HLA in healthy donors. The CDR3 extends over 14 amino acids. The V end lost 8 bases, the J end lost 6 bases, and 17 bases lay between the germline ends. Germline V CDR1 and CDR2: WNHNN, SYGVQD (reference sequence). The PCR contained 60 Vbeta and 13 Jbeta primers. How the authors handled the data: Unique TCR beta chains numbered around 80 million in a later analysis, with about 11 million shared. The data were produced by immunoSEQ multiplex PCR, yet TCRdb's version contains in-frame clones alone and is incomplete. The V and J calls and clone size come from that table; D and trimming were worked out from the DNA. The sample has about 120,000 clones, roughly four fifths seen once.

The source of this sequence is a woman younger than 30 in good health and CMV-seronegative. Sequenced input: PBMCs. The chain recombines TRBV10-1 with TRBJ2-1; a weak D match, TRBD2 (6 bases). The CDR3 loop reads CASGRDFPSNEQFF. CDR3 in DNA: TGCGCCAGCGGCCGGGACTTTCCTTCCAATGAGCAGTTCTTC.